Listed below are T cell receptor beta chains from one sample, sequenced in a study of blood T cell repertoires in COVID-19. This table comes from immunoSEQ multiplex PCR, and its TCRdb copy is limited to in-frame clones, with some not included. The sample holds some 360,000 clones; approximately 89% are singletons and the top ten take just under 4%. The specimen sequenced was peripheral blood. The receptors were gathered from a woman in her fifties or sixties with COVID-19, enrolled during active disease. The CDR3 runs from the conserved cysteine through the conserved F or W. A D gene is named only where the DNA matches it firmly. Clone size is shown for a subset of rows, as once, few, many or a class of expanded clone.

v_gene,d_gene,abundance,j_gene,CDR3aa,CDR3nt
TRBV18,TRBD1,.,TRBJ1-2,CASSPVTGYGYTF,TGTGCCAGCTCACCTGTGACAGGGTATGGCTACACCTTC
TRBV25-1,.,.,TRBJ1-2,CASSGLSGQAINYGYTF,TGTGCCAGCAGTGGCCTCTCAGGACAAGCTATTAACTATGGCTACACCTTC
TRBV7-6,.,.,TRBJ1-5,CASSLSGGRTQPQHF,TGTGCCAGCAGCTTAAGCGGGGGGAGAACTCAGCCCCAGCATTTT
TRBV4-2,.,.,TRBJ1-1,CASSQGGGTATEAFF,TGTGCCAGCAGCCAGGGAGGAGGGACTGCCACTGAAGCTTTCTTT
TRBV4-1,TRBD1,.,TRBJ1-2,CASSQPGQGLVDYGYTF,TGCGCCAGCAGCCAACCGGGACAGGGACTGGTAGACTATGGCTACACCTTC
TRBV6-5,.,.,TRBJ1-3,CASSTRTGNTIYF,TGTGCCAGCAGTACCAGAACTGGAAACACCATATATTTT
TRBV28,.,.,TRBJ1-2,CASKAGPNYGYTF,TGTGCCAGCAAGGCAGGGCCTAACTATGGCTACACCTTC
TRBV11-2,.,.,TRBJ1-6,CASSTQTGVWSPLHF,TGTGCCAGCAGCACCCAGACGGGGGTTTGGTCACCCCTCCACTTT
TRBV25-1,TRBD1,.,TRBJ1-1,CASSEPGQAEAFF,TGTGCCAGCAGTGAACCGGGACAGGCTGAAGCTTTCTTT
TRBV5-5,.,once,TRBJ1-1,CASSFGLLNTEAFF,TGTGCCAGCAGCTTTGGACTGTTGAACACTGAAGCTTTCTTT
TRBV3-1/TRBV3-2,.,.,TRBJ1-1,CASSQTRGTEAFF,TGTGCCAGCAGCCAGACGCGGGGGACTGAAGCTTTCTTT
TRBV16,.,.,TRBJ2-7,CASSQSQVYEQYF,TGTGCCAGCAGCCAATCGCAGGTATACGAGCAGTACTTC
TRBV3-1/TRBV3-2,.,.,TRBJ1-2,CASSQDRGLSGYTF,TGTGCCAGCAGCCAAGATCGCGGGCTCTCTGGCTACACCTTC
TRBV30,TRBD1,.,TRBJ1-2,CAWSGRTGVRGYTF,TGTGCCTGGAGTGGACGGACAGGGGTGAGGGGCTACACCTTC
TRBV30,.,.,TRBJ1-4,CAWRPRGGEKLFF,TGTGCCTGGAGGCCTAGGGGGGGAGAAAAACTGTTTTTT
TRBV7-3,TRBD1,.,TRBJ2-3,CASSFTGGKTDTQYF,TGTGCCAGCAGTTTTACAGGGGGCAAGACAGATACGCAGTATTTT
TRBV3-1/TRBV3-2,TRBD1,.,TRBJ1-2,CASSQRTTGPSKGGYTF,TGTGCCAGCAGCCAAAGGACGACAGGGCCGTCCAAAGGGGGCTACACCTTC
TRBV6-2/TRBV6-3,TRBD1,.,TRBJ1-2,CASSSPGTGGHYGYTF,TGTGCCAGCAGTTCTCCCGGGACAGGGGGCCACTATGGCTACACCTTC
TRBV4-1,.,.,TRBJ1-2,CASSQDPVPNYGYTF,TGCGCCAGCAGCCAAGATCCGGTACCTAACTATGGCTACACCTTC
TRBV3-1/TRBV3-2,TRBD2,.,TRBJ2-5,CASSQDRLAGVETQYF,TGTGCCAGCAGCCAAGATAGGCTAGCGGGGGTGGAGACCCAGTACTTC
TRBV28,TRBD1,.,TRBJ1-5,CASTGTGSGNQPQHF,TGTGCCAGCACCGGGACAGGGAGCGGCAATCAGCCCCAGCATTTT
TRBV3-1/TRBV3-2,.,.,TRBJ2-7,CASSYSAVNYEQYF,TGTGCCAGCAGCTACTCTGCGGTGAACTACGAGCAGTACTTC
TRBV6-6,TRBD1,.,TRBJ1-2,CASSYDRANYGYTF,TGTGCCAGCAGTTACGACAGGGCCAACTATGGCTACACCTTC
TRBV3-1/TRBV3-2,.,once,TRBJ1-1,CASSHGENTEAFF,TGTGCCAGCAGCCACGGGGAGAACACTGAAGCTTTCTTT
TRBV20-1,.,.,TRBJ1-2,CSARRDNYTF,TGCAGTGCTAGAAGGGACAATTACACCTTC
TRBV6-5,.,.,TRBJ1-1,CASSPPPVGNTEAFF,TGTGCCAGCAGCCCCCCCCCGGTTGGGAACACTGAAGCTTTCTTT
TRBV19,.,.,TRBJ1-6,CASSTGGSYNSPLHF,TGTGCCAGTTCGACAGGCGGCTCCTATAATTCACCCCTCCACTTT
TRBV28,TRBD2,.,TRBJ2-2,CASNERGGTTGELFF,TGTGCCAGCAATGAGCGGGGGGGGACCACCGGGGAGCTGTTTTTT
TRBV5-4,.,.,TRBJ1-6,CASSPRGELGSPLHF,TGTGCCAGCAGCCCTCGGGGGGAACTTGGGTCACCCCTCCACTTT
TRBV29-1,TRBD1,.,TRBJ2-3,CSSADRARDTQYF,TGCAGCTCCGCCGACAGGGCGAGAGATACGCAGTATTTT
TRBV10-2,TRBD1,.,TRBJ2-7,CASSGQGVASVYEQYF,TGCGCCAGCAGTGGCCAGGGGGTTGCCTCCGTCTACGAGCAGTACTTC
TRBV15,.,.,TRBJ1-6,CATSRDRERSPLHF,TGTGCCACCAGCAGAGACAGGGAACGCTCACCCCTCCACTTT